This T cell receptor (beta chain) came from a study of T-cell memory formation after mild COVID-19. One entry per CDR3 protein results from TCRdb running MiXCR on the 5' RACE reads. Of 470,000 or so distinct CDR3 sequences listed, about 23% are singletons. The germline V gene encodes CDR1 LGHNA and CDR2 YSLEER. The CDR3 spans 17 residues. V dropped 4 bases and J dropped 1; count of bases not matched to a gene: 12. The source is an adult woman who had mild COVID-19 (a few samples of this study predate the infection). Cell type and time point are not known. The sequenced material came from PBMCs or a T cell subset sorted from them (not recorded which). The chain carries TRBV4-3 and TRBJ2-7; 8 bases line up with TRBD2. The CDR3 sequence: CASSLLMGAGESYEQYF. The CDR3 nucleotides read TGCGCCAGCAGCCTACTGATGGGAGCGGGAGAATCCTACGAGCAGTACTTC.